This T cell receptor (beta chain) was identified in a study of monozygotic twins with inflammatory bowel disease. Through template switching, UMIs that included a 6-nucleotide sample barcode were added. TCRdb reprocessed the 5' RACE reads and keeps a single row for each CDR3 protein, giving no DNA. Recorded for this sample: fewer than 200,000 distinct CDR3 sequences. The CDR3 sequence is 15 residues long. Germline CDR1 is LNHDA and CDR2 is SQIVND (reference sequence). This TCR came from a human donor with ulcerative colitis or Crohn's disease, or a healthy co-twin of an affected twin (not recorded which). The sequenced material came from blood. V gene TRBV19 combines with J gene TRBJ1-5; without DNA, the TCRdb call of TRBD1 cannot be checked. CDR3 sequence: CASRKDRGSNQPQHF.